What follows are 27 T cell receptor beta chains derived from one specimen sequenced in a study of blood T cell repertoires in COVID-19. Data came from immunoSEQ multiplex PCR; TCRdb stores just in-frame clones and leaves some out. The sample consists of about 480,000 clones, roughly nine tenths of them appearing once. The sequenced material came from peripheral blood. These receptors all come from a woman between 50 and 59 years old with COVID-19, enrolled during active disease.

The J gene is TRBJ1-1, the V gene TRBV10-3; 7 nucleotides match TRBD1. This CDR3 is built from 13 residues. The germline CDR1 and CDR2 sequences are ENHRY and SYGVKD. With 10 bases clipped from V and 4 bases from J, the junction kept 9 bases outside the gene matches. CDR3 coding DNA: TGTGCCACCCAGGGGGGCGAGGGCACTGAAGCTTTCTTT. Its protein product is CATQGGEGTEAFF.

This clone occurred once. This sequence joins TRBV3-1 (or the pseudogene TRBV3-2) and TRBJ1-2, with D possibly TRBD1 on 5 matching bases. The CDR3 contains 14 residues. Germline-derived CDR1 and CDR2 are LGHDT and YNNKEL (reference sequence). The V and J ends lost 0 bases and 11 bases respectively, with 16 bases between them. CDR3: CASSQDNGQGPYTF. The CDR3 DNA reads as TGTGCCAGCAGCCAAGATAATGGGCAGGGCCCATACACCTTC.

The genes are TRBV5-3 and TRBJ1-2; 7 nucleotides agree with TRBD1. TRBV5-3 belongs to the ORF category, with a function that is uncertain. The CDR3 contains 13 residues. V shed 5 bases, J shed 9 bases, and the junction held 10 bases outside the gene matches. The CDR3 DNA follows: TGTGCCAGAAGTTACGACAGGGTGCTGTGCTACACCTTC. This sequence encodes CARSYDRVLCYTF.

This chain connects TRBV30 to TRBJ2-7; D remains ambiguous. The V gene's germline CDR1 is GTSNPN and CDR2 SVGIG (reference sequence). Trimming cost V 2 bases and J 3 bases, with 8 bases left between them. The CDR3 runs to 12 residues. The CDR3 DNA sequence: TGTGCCTGGAGTCTCGACATCTACGAGCAGTACTTC. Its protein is CAWSLDIYEQYF.

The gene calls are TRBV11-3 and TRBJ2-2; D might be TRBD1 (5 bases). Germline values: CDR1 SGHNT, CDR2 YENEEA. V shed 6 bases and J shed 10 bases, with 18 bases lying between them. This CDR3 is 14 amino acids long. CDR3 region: CASSSRQFEEELFF. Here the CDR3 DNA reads TGTGCCAGCAGTTCCAGACAGTTTGAGGAGGAGCTGTTTTTT.

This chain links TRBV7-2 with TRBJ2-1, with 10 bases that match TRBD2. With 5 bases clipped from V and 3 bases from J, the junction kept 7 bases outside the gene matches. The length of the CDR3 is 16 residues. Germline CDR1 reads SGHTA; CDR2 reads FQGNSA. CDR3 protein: CASSPAWTSGYNEQFF. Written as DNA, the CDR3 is TGTGCCAGCAGCCCGGCTTGGACTAGCGGCTACAATGAGCAGTTCTTC.

The CDR3 region has the DNA TGTGCCAGCAGCCAACTGGTTAGCTCTATGACAGATACGCAGTATTTT. This translates into CASSQLVSSMTDTQYF. The V and J genes are TRBV14 and TRBJ2-3; D call uncertain. The CDR3 runs to 16 residues. Trimming removed 2 bases from V and 3 bases from J, with 15 bases in between. Per germline, CDR1 SGHDN and CDR2 FVKESK.

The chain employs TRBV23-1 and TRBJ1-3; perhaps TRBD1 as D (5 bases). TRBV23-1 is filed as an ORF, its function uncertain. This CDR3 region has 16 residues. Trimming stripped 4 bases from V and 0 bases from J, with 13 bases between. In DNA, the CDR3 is TGCGCCAGCAGTCCCGTCGTCGGGGGCTCTGGAAACACCATATATTTT. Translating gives CASSPVVGGSGNTIYF.

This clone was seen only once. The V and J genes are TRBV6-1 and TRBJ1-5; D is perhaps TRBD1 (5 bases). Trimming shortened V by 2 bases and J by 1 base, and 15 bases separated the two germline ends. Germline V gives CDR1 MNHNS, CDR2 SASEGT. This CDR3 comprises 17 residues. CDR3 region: CASSEYGTGESNQPQHF. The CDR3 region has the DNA TGTGCCAGCAGTGAATATGGTACAGGCGAAAGCAATCAGCCCCAGCATTTT.

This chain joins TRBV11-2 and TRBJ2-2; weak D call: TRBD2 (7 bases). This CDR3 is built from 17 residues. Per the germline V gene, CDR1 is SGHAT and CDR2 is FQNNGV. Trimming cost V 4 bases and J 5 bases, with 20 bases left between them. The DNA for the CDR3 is TGTGCCAGCAGCTCACCGAGTGGGGGGGCCTTTACCGGGGAGCTGTTTTTT. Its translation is CASSSPSGGAFTGELFF.

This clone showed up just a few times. The CDR3 sequence is CASSLGAGTGELFF. DNA for the CDR3: TGTGCCAGCAGCTTAGGGGCAGGGACCGGGGAGCTGTTTTTT. The V gene is TRBV11-2, the J gene TRBJ2-2; a weak D match, TRBD1 (5 bases). V shed 1 base and J shed 5 bases, with 8 bases lying between them. Germline CDR1 SGHAT, CDR2 FQNNGV. This CDR3 has 14 residues.

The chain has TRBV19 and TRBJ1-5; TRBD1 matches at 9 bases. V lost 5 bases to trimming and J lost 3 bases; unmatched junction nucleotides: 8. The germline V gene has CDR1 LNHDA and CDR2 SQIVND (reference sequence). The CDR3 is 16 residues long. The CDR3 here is CASSPRQGVNNQPQHF. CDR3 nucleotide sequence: TGTGCCAGTAGTCCCCGACAGGGGGTGAACAATCAGCCCCAGCATTTT.

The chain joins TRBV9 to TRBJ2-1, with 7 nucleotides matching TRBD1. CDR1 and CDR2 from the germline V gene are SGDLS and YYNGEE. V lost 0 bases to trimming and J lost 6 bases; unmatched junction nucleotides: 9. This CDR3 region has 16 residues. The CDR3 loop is CASSVGQGESVNEQFF. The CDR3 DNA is TGTGCCAGCAGCGTAGGACAGGGTGAGTCCGTCAATGAGCAGTTCTTC.

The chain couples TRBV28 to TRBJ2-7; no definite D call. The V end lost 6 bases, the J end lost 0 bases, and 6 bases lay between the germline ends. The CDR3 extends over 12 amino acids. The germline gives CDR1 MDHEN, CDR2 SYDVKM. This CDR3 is CASRTNSYEQYF. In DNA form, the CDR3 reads TGTGCCAGCAGAACTAACTCCTACGAGCAGTACTTC.

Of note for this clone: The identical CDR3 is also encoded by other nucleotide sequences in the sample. As DNA, the CDR3 is TGCGCCAGCAGCTCCGGAGGAACTGAAGCTTTCTTT. This codes for CASSSGGTEAFF. The chain uses TRBV5-1 and TRBJ1-1, with D hard to call. In germline, CDR1 is SGHRS, CDR2 YFSETQ. The CDR3 totals 12 residues. The V and J ends lost 3 bases and 5 bases respectively, with 8 bases between them.

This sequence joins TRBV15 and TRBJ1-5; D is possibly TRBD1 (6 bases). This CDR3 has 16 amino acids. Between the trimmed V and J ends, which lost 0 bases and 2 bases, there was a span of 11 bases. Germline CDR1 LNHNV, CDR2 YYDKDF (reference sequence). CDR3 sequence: CATSRDQQGGNQPQHF. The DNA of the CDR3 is TGTGCCACCAGCAGAGACCAACAGGGAGGCAATCAGCCCCAGCATTTT.

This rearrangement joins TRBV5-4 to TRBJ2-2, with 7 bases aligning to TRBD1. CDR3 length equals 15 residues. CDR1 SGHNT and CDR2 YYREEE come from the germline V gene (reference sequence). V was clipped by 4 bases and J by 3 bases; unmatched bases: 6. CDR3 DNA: TGTGCCAGCAGCCGACAGGGATATTACACCGGGGAGCTGTTTTTT. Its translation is CASSRQGYYTGELFF.

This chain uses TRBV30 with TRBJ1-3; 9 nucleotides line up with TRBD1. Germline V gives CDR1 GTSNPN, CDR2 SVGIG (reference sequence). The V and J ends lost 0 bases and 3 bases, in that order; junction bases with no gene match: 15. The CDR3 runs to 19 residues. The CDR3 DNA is TGTGCCTGGAGTGTATACGGGACAGGGCGAACTACTCTTGGAAACACCATATATTTT. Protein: CAWSVYGTGRTTLGNTIYF.

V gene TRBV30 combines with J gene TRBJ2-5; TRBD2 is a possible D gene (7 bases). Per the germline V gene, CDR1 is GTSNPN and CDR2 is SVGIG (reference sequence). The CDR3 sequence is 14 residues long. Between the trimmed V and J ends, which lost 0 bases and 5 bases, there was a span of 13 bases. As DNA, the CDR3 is TGTGCCTGGAGTGTACGGGGGGCCGTCGAGACCCAGTACTTC. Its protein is CAWSVRGAVETQYF.

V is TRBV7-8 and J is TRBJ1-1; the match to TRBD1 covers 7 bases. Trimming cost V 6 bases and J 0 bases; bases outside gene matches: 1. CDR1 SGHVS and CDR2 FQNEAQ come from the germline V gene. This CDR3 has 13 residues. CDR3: CASRGQLNTEAFF. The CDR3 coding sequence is TGTGCCAGCAGGGGACAGTTGAACACTGAAGCTTTCTTT.

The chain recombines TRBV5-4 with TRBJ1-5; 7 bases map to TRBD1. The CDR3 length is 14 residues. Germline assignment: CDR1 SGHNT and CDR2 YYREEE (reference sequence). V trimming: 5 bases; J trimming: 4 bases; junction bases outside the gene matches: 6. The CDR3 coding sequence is TGTGCCAGCAGTCGACAGGGAGGTAATCAGCCCCAGCATTTT. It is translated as CASSRQGGNQPQHF.

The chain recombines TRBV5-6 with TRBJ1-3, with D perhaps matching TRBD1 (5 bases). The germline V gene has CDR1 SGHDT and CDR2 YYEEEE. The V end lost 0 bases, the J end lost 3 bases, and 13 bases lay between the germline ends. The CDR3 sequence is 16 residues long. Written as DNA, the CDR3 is TGTGCCAGCAGCTTGGGCGACAGTCAGGGTGGAAACACCATATATTTT. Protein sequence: CASSLGDSQGGNTIYF.

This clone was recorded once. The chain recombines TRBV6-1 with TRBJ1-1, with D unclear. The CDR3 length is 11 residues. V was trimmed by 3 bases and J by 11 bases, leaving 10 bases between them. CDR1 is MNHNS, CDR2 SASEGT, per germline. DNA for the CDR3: TGTGCCAGCAGTGAGTGGACTGGGGCTTTCTTT. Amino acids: CASSEWTGAFF.

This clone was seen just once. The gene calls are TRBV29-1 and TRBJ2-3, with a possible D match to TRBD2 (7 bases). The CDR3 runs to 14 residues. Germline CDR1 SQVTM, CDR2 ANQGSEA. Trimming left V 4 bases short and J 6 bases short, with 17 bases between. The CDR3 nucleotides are TGCAGCGTTGTTGGGGGGGCAGTGTCGGATACGCAGTATTTT. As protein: CSVVGGAVSDTQYF.

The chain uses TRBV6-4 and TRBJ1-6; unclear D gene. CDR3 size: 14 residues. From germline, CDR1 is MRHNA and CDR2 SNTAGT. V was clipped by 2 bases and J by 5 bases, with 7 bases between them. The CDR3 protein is CASSDEGHNSPLHF. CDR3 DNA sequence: TGTGCCAGCAGTGACGAGGGTCATAATTCACCCCTCCACTTT.

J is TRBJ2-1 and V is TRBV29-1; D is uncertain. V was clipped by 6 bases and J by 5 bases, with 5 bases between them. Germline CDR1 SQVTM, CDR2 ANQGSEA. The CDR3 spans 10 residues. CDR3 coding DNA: TGCAGCGTGGCCCACAATGAGCAGTTCTTC. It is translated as CSVAHNEQFF.

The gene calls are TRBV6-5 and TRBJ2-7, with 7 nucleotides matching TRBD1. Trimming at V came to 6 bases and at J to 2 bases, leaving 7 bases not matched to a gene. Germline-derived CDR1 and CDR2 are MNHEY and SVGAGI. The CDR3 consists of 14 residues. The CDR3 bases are TGTGCCAGCAGCATCGGGACAGCGACCTACGAGCAGTACTTC. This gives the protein CASSIGTATYEQYF.